This entry describes one T cell receptor beta chain. Its target is unknown. In germline, CDR1 is SGHRS, CDR2 YFSETQ. Between the trimmed V and J ends, which lost 3 bases and 4 bases, there was a span of 8 bases. This CDR3 has 13 amino acids. These data are taken from a study of T cell responses to AZD1222 COVID-19 vaccine. Study outcomes and limitations: Donors were chiefly white British, with a greater number of females, and clonal diversity was perhaps underestimated. Spike-specific TCRs gained breadth and depth after people received two AZD1222 doses. Only a handful of AZD1222 recipients were seropositive at baseline. The span of vaccine-associated CD4 TCRs extended across spike, with dominance at 160-218 and 743-854.

Clones were read by immunoSEQ multiplex PCR, and TCRdb kept only the in-frame ones, dropping some. Of 120,000 to 150,000 clones in the sample, around nine tenths were seen once. The sequencing used peripheral blood, collected on day 0 of AZD1222 vaccination. The TCR sequence derives from an adult in good health. The chain uses TRBV5-1 and TRBJ1-5; no definite D call. This chain's CDR3 is CASSYGSNQPQHF. The CDR3 coding sequence is TGCGCCAGCAGCTACGGCTCGAATCAGCCCCAGCATTTT.